Listed here are 24 T cell receptor beta chains from one sample, sequenced in a study of cytomegalovirus exposure and HLA in healthy donors. With 60 Vbeta and 13 Jbeta primers, the PCR was carried out. Using immunoSEQ multiplex PCR, the repertoire was profiled, and TCRdb retains in-frame clones only, with some absent. The sample spans roughly 80,000 clones; the ten largest clones claim approximately 0.63%. The sample was PBMCs. These receptors came from a man between 45 and 60 years old in good health and CMV-seronegative.

The J gene is TRBJ1-2, the V gene TRBV5-1, with D tentatively TRBD1 (6 bases). The CDR3 sequence is 15 residues long. Germline V CDR1 and CDR2: SGHRS, YFSETQ. V was pared by 4 bases and J by 0 bases, with 13 bases between. The CDR3 DNA reads TGCGCCAGCAGCAGACCCTCAGGGGCTAACTATGGCTACACCTTC. This encodes CASSRPSGANYGYTF.

This chain connects TRBV29-1 to TRBJ2-7; 10 nucleotides agree with TRBD1. Germline V gene data show CDR1 as SQVTM and CDR2 as ANQGSEA. The CDR3 covers 14 residues. V shed 1 base, J shed 4 bases, and the junction held 4 bases outside the gene matches. The CDR3 protein is CSVEAGQGSYEQYF. CDR3 DNA sequence: TGCAGCGTTGAAGCGGGACAGGGGTCGTACGAGCAGTACTTC.

In regard to this clone: It is unclear where the CDR3 begins or ends on the DNA, so no DNA is shown, and the CDR3 is as TCRdb lists it. This chain uses TRBV28 with TRBJ2-7; the DNA was not used to check the table's D call, TRBD2. The CDR3 has 18 amino acids, counting both end residues. Germline-derived CDR1 and CDR2 are MDHEN and SYDVKM. The CDR3 here is CASSSSGGGSSADYEQYF.

The rearrangement links TRBV5-5 to TRBJ2-5; TRBD1 aligns across 7 bases. CDR1 and CDR2 (germline): SGHKS, YYEKEE (reference sequence). The CDR3 runs 14 residues. V was pared by 4 bases and J by 2 bases, with 5 bases of the junction left unmatched. The DNA for the CDR3 is TGTGCCAGCAGCCACCGGGACAGACAAGAGACCCAGTACTTC. This gives the protein CASSHRDRQETQYF.

Comments on this clone: Compared with germline, one end of the junction differs, possibly owing to a read error. The chain employs TRBV13 and TRBJ1-2, with 7 bases aligning to TRBD1. Germline CDR1 is PRHDT and CDR2 is FYEKMQ (reference sequence). There are 15 residues in the CDR3. CDR3 residues: CASSNRGRANYGYPF. CDR3 sequence (DNA): TGTGCCAGCAGCAACAGGGGAAGAGCTAACTATGGCTACCCCTTC.

The chain joins TRBV9 to TRBJ2-7; TRBD2 matches 11 bases. The V segment lost 4 bases and the J segment 2 bases; nucleotides outside the gene matches: 5. This CDR3 contains 15 residues. Germline-derived CDR1 and CDR2 are SGDLS and YYNGEE. CDR3 sequence: CASSIGTSGTYEQYF. The CDR3 nucleotides read TGTGCCAGCAGCATCGGGACTAGCGGAACCTACGAGCAGTACTTC.

J is TRBJ2-5 and V is TRBV9; perhaps TRBD2 as D (5 bases). V was cut by 0 bases and J by 5 bases, with 11 bases left in between. CDR3 length equals 14 residues. CDR1 and CDR2 from the germline V gene are SGDLS and YYNGEE. As DNA, the CDR3 is TGTGCCAGCAGCGTAGTTCCGGGGTATGAGACCCAGTACTTC. It yields the protein CASSVVPGYETQYF.

The V and J genes are TRBV5-1 and TRBJ2-1, with 8 bases identical to TRBD1. J lost 5 bases, V lost 4 bases, and 5 bases had no gene match. This CDR3 region has 14 residues. The germline CDR1 and CDR2 sequences are SGHRS and YFSETQ. CDR3 DNA sequence: TGCGCCAGCAGCCCGGACAGGGAAGACAATGAGCAGTTCTTC. It yields the protein CASSPDREDNEQFF.

V usage is TRBV1 and J usage is TRBJ2-7; the D call in the table, TRBD2, was not verified against the DNA. TRBV1 is given as a pseudogene. This CDR3 has 18 residues. In nucleotides, the CDR3 is TGCACCAGCAGCCAAGATCTTGGATTGTGGACCGAGGGCCTCGAGCAGTACTTC. Its translation is CTSSQDLGLWTEGLEQYF.

The chain uses TRBV28 and TRBJ2-6; unclear D gene. The CDR3 runs to 18 residues. Trimming took 8 bases from V and 4 from J, leaving 24 bases between them. CDR1 and CDR2 from the germline V gene are MDHEN and SYDVKM. The CDR3 loop reads CASQPLSDRITGANVLTF. Here the CDR3 DNA reads TGTGCCAGCCAACCACTCTCTGATCGAATCACGGGGGCCAACGTCCTGACTTTC.

V usage is TRBV6-5 and J usage is TRBJ2-3, with 8 bases fitting TRBD1. J gave up 3 bases and V 6 bases, and 8 bases lay outside the gene matches. Looked up from germline, CDR1 is MNHEY and CDR2 is SVGAGI. The CDR3 is made up of 15 amino acids. The chain's CDR3 is CASRRTGKMTDTQYF. In nucleotides, the CDR3 is TGTGCCAGCAGGCGGACAGGGAAGATGACAGATACGCAGTATTTT.

The chain carries TRBV19 and TRBJ2-1; 7 bases line up with TRBD2. The trim removed 5 bases at V and 14 bases at J, leaving 12 bases unmatched. Germline V gives CDR1 LNHDA, CDR2 SQIVND (reference sequence). The CDR3 is 13 residues long. The DNA for the CDR3 is TGTGCCAGTAGTTCGGGACTACGGTCCAACAAGTTCTTC. Amino acid sequence: CASSSGLRSNKFF.

The chain joins TRBV6-5 to TRBJ1-1, with 9 bases matching TRBD1. This CDR3 contains 15 residues. The V gene end was trimmed by 5 bases and the J gene end by 5 bases; junction bases not matched to a gene: 9. From germline, CDR1 is MNHEY and CDR2 SVGAGI. The CDR3 protein is CASSNQGQGRTEAFF. The DNA of the CDR3 is TGTGCCAGCAGTAATCAGGGACAGGGAAGGACTGAAGCTTTCTTT.

The chain recombines TRBV6-1 with TRBJ1-5, with 8 positions matching TRBD1. V gave up 6 bases and J gave up 4 bases; unmatched junction bases: 8. The CDR3 consists of 15 residues. The germline CDR1 and CDR2 sequences are MNHNS and SASEGT. CDR3 coding DNA: TGTGCCAGCAGAGGAGGACAGGGCGCGAATCAGCCCCAGCATTTT. It translates to CASRGGQGANQPQHF.

V usage is TRBV5-6 and J usage is TRBJ1-1; D gene unclear. The CDR3 extends over 12 amino acids. The V and J ends lost 0 bases and 7 bases respectively, with 7 bases between them. From germline, CDR1 is SGHDT and CDR2 YYEEEE. CDR3 amino acids: CASSLATVEAFF. CDR3 nucleotides: TGTGCCAGCAGCTTGGCAACAGTTGAAGCTTTCTTT.

The CDR3 nucleotides read TGTGCCAGCAGCGCCCTGACAGGGGGCGTCGACGAGCAGTACTTC. It yields the protein CASSALTGGVDEQYF. This sequence joins TRBV7-6 and TRBJ2-7; 10 bases match TRBD1. CDR1 and CDR2 (germline): SGHVS, FNYEAQ. CDR3 length equals 15 residues. J was trimmed by 5 bases and V by 5 bases; bases with no gene match: 9.

This chain links TRBV19 with TRBJ2-1; D possibly corresponds to TRBD2 (5 bases). Germline CDR1 LNHDA, CDR2 SQIVND (reference sequence). Trimming removed 3 bases at V and 1 base at J, with 10 bases between. CDR3 size: 15 residues. The chain's CDR3 is CASSIRTVSYNEQFF. The CDR3 nucleotides are TGTGCCAGTAGTATCAGGACTGTATCCTACAATGAGCAGTTCTTC.

The chain employs TRBV7-3 and TRBJ2-3; D ambiguous. Germline CDR1 and CDR2: SGHTA and FQGTGA. V shed 4 bases and J shed 0 bases, with 5 bases lying between them. This CDR3 region has 13 residues. The CDR3 loop is CASSSYSTDTQYF. The DNA for the CDR3 is TGTGCCAGCAGCTCCTACAGCACAGATACGCAGTATTTT. Full variable domain (remainder filled in from reference TRBV7-3 and TRBJ2-3): GAGVSQTPSNKVTEKGKYVELRCDPISGHTALYWYRQSLGQGPEFLIYFQGTGAADDSGLPNDRFFAVRPEGSVSTLKIQRTERGDSAVYLCASSSYSTDTQYFGPGTRLTVL.

The V gene is TRBV4-1, the J gene TRBJ2-3; maybe TRBD1 (5 bases). This CDR3 region has 17 residues. The germline V and J ends were trimmed by 3 bases and 0 bases, with 16 bases remaining between them. Germline V lookup: CDR1 MGHRA, CDR2 YSYEKL. The CDR3 DNA follows: TGCGCCAGCAGCCAGCCGACAGATCCCCCTAGCACAGATACGCAGTATTTT. Translated, it gives CASSQPTDPPSTDTQYF.

The chain couples TRBV18 to TRBJ2-5; D not certain. Germline V CDR1 and CDR2: KGHSH, LQKENI. V lost 4 bases and J 2 bases, leaving 5 bases between the germline ends. This CDR3 spans 12 amino acids. The CDR3 nucleotides are TGTGCCAGCTCACTACTACAAGAGACCCAGTACTTC. As protein: CASSLLQETQYF.

This chain links TRBV7-2 with TRBJ2-3, with 8 nucleotides matching TRBD1. CDR3 size: 17 residues. V dropped 5 bases and J dropped 2; count of bases not matched to a gene: 12. The germline V gene has CDR1 SGHTA and CDR2 FQGNSA. The CDR3: CASSQTWFRGPTDTQYF. In DNA, the CDR3 is TGTGCCAGCAGCCAAACATGGTTCAGGGGGCCCACAGATACGCAGTATTTT.

CDR3 sequence (DNA): TGTGCCAGTAGGAAGGACAGGGGTGGCACTGAAGCTTTCTTT. It specifies CASRKDRGGTEAFF. V usage is TRBV19 and J usage is TRBJ1-1; TRBD1 matches at 9 bases. Germline loops: CDR1 LNHDA, CDR2 SQIVND (reference sequence). The V gene end was trimmed by 6 bases and the J gene end by 4 bases; junction bases not matched to a gene: 6. This CDR3 comprises 14 residues. The whole variable domain, filled in from reference TRBV19 and TRBJ1-1, reads DGGITQSPKYLFRKEGQNVTLSCEQNLNHDAMYWYRQDPGQGLRLIYYSQIVNDFQKGDIAEGYSVSREKKESFPLTVTSAQKNPTAFYLCASRKDRGGTEAFFGQGTRLTVV.

The V call is TRBV5-1, the J call TRBJ2-5; D not certain. The last part of the DNA fits TRBJ2-7 better; the J call may be wrong. CDR3 length equals 12 residues. Germline V lookup: CDR1 SGHRS, CDR2 YFSETQ. The CDR3 reads CASSLGRSEQYF. CDR3 bases: TGCGCCAGCAGCTTGGGGCGGAGCGAGCAGTACTTC.

The chain links TRBV4-1 to TRBJ2-5; D is undetermined. Trimming removed 4 bases from V and 0 bases from J, with 9 bases in between. The germline CDR1 and CDR2 sequences are MGHRA and YSYEKL. The CDR3 length is 14 residues. The CDR3 protein is CASSRNRDQETQYF. DNA for the CDR3: TGCGCCAGCAGCCGCAACCGGGACCAAGAGACCCAGTACTTC.